The 21 T cell receptor beta chains presented below share a single source sample, sequenced in a study of early T cells in non-severe SARS-CoV-2 infection. In TCRdb, the 5' RACE reads were re-called with MiXCR into one record per CDR3 protein. The data show 85,000 to 100,000 distinct CDR3 sequences, approximately 11% seen once. Sequenced sample: whole blood. The receptors shown here come from an adult who was a healthcare worker with PCR-confirmed SARS-CoV-2 infection or an uninfected control (not recorded which).

This clonotype has more than one count but fewer than ten. The V call is TRBV6-6, the J call TRBJ2-1, with 8 bases aligning to TRBD1. The germline V gene has CDR1 MNHNY and CDR2 SVGAGI (reference sequence). The CDR3 runs 15 residues. V gave up 8 bases and J gave up 7 bases; unmatched junction bases: 13. In nucleotides, the CDR3 is TGTGCCAGCTGGTCCCAACAGGGGGAGTATAATGAGCAGTTCTTC. Its protein is CASWSQQGEYNEQFF.

This clonotype was detected only a few times. V usage is TRBV3-1 and J usage is TRBJ1-1; D remains ambiguous. The CDR3 extends over 12 amino acids. Germline CDR1 is LGHDT and CDR2 is YNNKEL (reference sequence). V lost 3 bases to trimming and J lost 1 base, with 3 bases between them. The CDR3: CASSQRNTEAFF. CDR3 DNA: TGTGCCAGCAGCCAGAGGAACACTGAAGCTTTCTTT.

This clonotype showed up many times. This chain connects TRBV27 to TRBJ1-2; tentative D call: TRBD1 (6 bases). The CDR3 sequence is 14 residues long. V was clipped by 3 bases and J by 4 bases, with 12 bases between them. In germline, CDR1 is MNHEY, CDR2 SMNVEV (reference sequence). The CDR3 DNA is TGTGCCAGCAGTTTTCGGCGGGACACCTATGGCTACACCTTC. This codes for CASSFRRDTYGYTF.

This clonotype came up a few times. The gene calls are TRBV7-9 and TRBJ2-7; TRBD1 aligns across 10 bases. Germline-derived CDR1 and CDR2 are SEHNR and FQNEAQ (reference sequence). The CDR3 covers 17 residues. J was trimmed by 1 base and V by 5 bases; bases with no gene match: 11. The CDR3 DNA follows: TGTGCCAGCAGCCCAACGACAGGGGGCCTTACTTCCTACGAGCAGTACTTC. It is translated as CASSPTTGGLTSYEQYF.

This clonotype was recorded a few times. The J gene is TRBJ2-7, the V gene TRBV18, with D hard to call. The CDR3 has 17 amino acids. V was cut by 6 bases and J by 6 bases, with 27 bases left in between. The germline CDR1 and CDR2 sequences are KGHSH and LQKENI. CDR3 nucleotides: TGTGCCAGCTCGACGCTAAATCGCAGTCCGCCAGTGGGCGAGCAGTACTTC. Translated: CASSTLNRSPPVGEQYF.

Ten or more counts support this clonotype. The chain carries TRBV12-3 or TRBV12-4 and TRBJ2-1, with TRBD1 matching 8 bases. CDR3 length: 17 amino acids. J was trimmed by 5 bases and V by 3 bases; bases with no gene match: 12. CDR3 loop: CASSFPKDRVLDNEQFF. In nucleotides, the CDR3 is TGTGCCAGCAGTTTTCCCAAGGACAGGGTCCTGGACAATGAGCAGTTCTTC.

This clonotype was observed a few times. V is TRBV15 and J is TRBJ1-2, with D unresolved. The CDR3 runs 13 residues. Trimming removed 4 bases at V and 8 bases at J, with 14 bases between. CDR1 and CDR2 from the germline V gene are LNHNV and YYDKDF (reference sequence). CDR3 coding DNA: TGTGCCACCAGCATCGGCCCAGCCCGGGGCTACACCTTC. It specifies CATSIGPARGYTF. The full variable domain, completed using reference TRBV15 and TRBJ1-2, is DAMVIQNPRYQVTQFGKPVTLSCSQTLNHNVMYWYQQKSSQAPKLLFHYYDKDFNNEADTPDNFQSRRPNTSFCFLDIRSPGLGDTAMYLCATSIGPARGYTFGSGTRLTVV.

The CDR3 reads CASSPREGSEQFF. In nucleotides, the CDR3 is TGTGCCAGCAGCCCCAGGGAGGGGAGTGAGCAGTTCTTC. The chain joins TRBV7-2 to TRBJ2-1; 7 bases match TRBD2. V shed 5 bases, J shed 9 bases, and the junction held 7 bases outside the gene matches. Germline V gene lookup returns CDR1 SGHTA and CDR2 FQGNSA. The CDR3 loop spans 13 amino acids.

This clonotype was picked up many times. The J gene is TRBJ2-3, the V gene TRBV7-2; unclear D gene. The CDR3 has 13 residues. The germline gives CDR1 SGHTA, CDR2 FQGNSA. V was trimmed by 1 base and J by 4 bases, leaving 6 bases between them. CDR3: CASSLGLSDTQYF. The CDR3 bases are TGTGCCAGCAGCTTAGGATTATCAGATACGCAGTATTTT.

This clonotype was recorded many times. V usage is TRBV5-8 and J usage is TRBJ2-1; the match to TRBD1 covers 8 bases. The CDR3 loop spans 15 amino acids. CDR1 is SGHTS and CDR2 is YDEGEE in the germline V gene. Trimming removed 5 bases from V and 1 base from J; junction bases left unmatched: 5. Here the CDR3 DNA reads TGTGCCAGCAGATTAGACAGGGGATCCTACAATGAGCAGTTCTTC. Amino acid sequence: CASRLDRGSYNEQFF.

This clonotype was seen a few times. The chain employs TRBV6-1 and TRBJ2-3; no firm D call. This CDR3 contains 13 residues. The germline V gene has CDR1 MNHNS and CDR2 SASEGT. Trimming stripped 1 base from V and 6 bases from J, with 8 bases between. The CDR3 spells CASSEGPLDTQYF. CDR3 nucleotide sequence: TGTGCCAGCAGTGAAGGTCCTCTCGATACGCAGTATTTT.

This clonotype came up a few times. The V gene is TRBV29-1, the J gene TRBJ1-1; D gene unclear. Between the trimmed V and J ends, which lost 1 base and 13 bases, there was a span of 10 bases. The CDR3 spans 10 residues. Germline V gives CDR1 SQVTM, CDR2 ANQGSEA. CDR3 nucleotides: TGCAGCGTTGAAGTCCCGAAGGGTTTCTTT. Its translation is CSVEVPKGFF.

CDR3 nucleotides: TGTGCCAGCAGTTACACTGATAGCAATCAGCCCCAGCATTTT. Its protein is CASSYTDSNQPQHF. J is TRBJ1-5 and V is TRBV6-2 or TRBV6-3; no firm D call. CDR1 and CDR2 (germline): MNHEY, SVGEGT. The length of the CDR3 is 14 residues. Trimming left V 2 bases short and J 0 bases short, with 5 bases between.

The chain joins TRBV6-5 to TRBJ1-1, with TRBD1 matching over 8 bases. Per germline, CDR1 MNHEY and CDR2 SVGAGI. V trimming: 6 bases; J trimming: 1 base; junction bases outside the gene matches: 4. The length of the CDR3 is 14 residues. CDR3 sequence: CASRDRGGNTEAFF. CDR3 in DNA: TGTGCCAGCAGAGACAGGGGAGGGAACACTGAAGCTTTCTTT.

This clonotype has more than one count but fewer than ten. The V gene is TRBV27, the J gene TRBJ2-5; 7 positions match TRBD2. Unmatched junction bases numbered 6, after V lost 5 bases and J lost 6 bases. The CDR3 totals 13 residues. Germline CDR1 is MNHEY and CDR2 is SMNVEV (reference sequence). CDR3 DNA sequence: TGTGCCAGCAGTATGCAAGCGGGGCAGACCCAGTACTTC. As protein: CASSMQAGQTQYF.

This clonotype was recorded a few times. The chain combines TRBV29-1 with TRBJ2-2; 7 nucleotides agree with TRBD1. This CDR3 is 14 amino acids long. The germline gives CDR1 SQVTM, CDR2 ANQGSEA. Trimming took 6 bases from V and 0 from J; bases not matched to a gene: 4. CDR3 in amino acids: CSVTGTANTGELFF. CDR3 coding DNA: TGCAGCGTGACCGGGACAGCGAACACCGGGGAGCTGTTTTTT.

At least ten counts were recorded for this clonotype. J is TRBJ1-5 and V is TRBV20-1, with 7 bases that match TRBD1. After removal of 3 bases from V and 0 bases from J, the junction contained 8 bases not matched to a gene. The CDR3 loop spans 16 amino acids. Germline loops: CDR1 DFQATT, CDR2 SNEGSKA (reference sequence). The CDR3 reads CSASRDRFYSNQPQHF. CDR3 nucleotide sequence: TGCAGTGCTAGCCGGGACAGATTCTATAGCAATCAGCCCCAGCATTTT.

The rearrangement joins TRBV6-1 to TRBJ1-2; 9 bases match TRBD1. The J segment lost 4 bases and the V segment lost 7 bases, leaving 10 bases of the junction unmatched. CDR1 is MNHNS and CDR2 is SASEGT in the germline V gene. This CDR3 has 15 amino acids. The CDR3 region has the DNA TGTGCCAGCATGAGCCCGGGACAGGGTTCCTATGGCTACACCTTC. It translates to CASMSPGQGSYGYTF.

In this sample, this clonotype turned up many times. The chain employs TRBV3-1 and TRBJ2-2; D is ambiguous. CDR3 size: 12 residues. Germline assignment: CDR1 LGHDT and CDR2 YNNKEL (reference sequence). The ends were cut back, 4 bases at V and 5 bases at J, with 5 bases in the middle. CDR3 in amino acids: CASSPRTGELFF. The CDR3 coding sequence is TGTGCCAGCAGCCCTCGGACCGGGGAGCTGTTTTTT.

The chain recombines TRBV6-6 with TRBJ2-3; 10 nucleotides agree with TRBD1. Germline CDR1 and CDR2: MNHNY and SVGAGI (reference sequence). The trim removed 4 bases at V and 7 bases at J, leaving 20 bases unmatched. This CDR3 contains 19 residues. CDR3 sequence reads: CASSSPDAPGQGTLHTQYF. The CDR3 DNA reads TGTGCCAGCAGTTCCCCCGATGCTCCGGGACAGGGGACCTTGCATACGCAGTATTTT.

This chain links TRBV20-1 with TRBJ1-1, with D perhaps TRBD1 (5 bases). In germline, CDR1 is DFQATT, CDR2 SNEGSKA (reference sequence). The V end was cut by 5 bases, the J end by 3 bases, with 16 bases between. This CDR3 comprises 14 residues. The CDR3 reads CSAPFGGWDTEAFF. The CDR3, as DNA: TGCAGTGCTCCCTTCGGGGGTTGGGACACTGAAGCTTTCTTT.